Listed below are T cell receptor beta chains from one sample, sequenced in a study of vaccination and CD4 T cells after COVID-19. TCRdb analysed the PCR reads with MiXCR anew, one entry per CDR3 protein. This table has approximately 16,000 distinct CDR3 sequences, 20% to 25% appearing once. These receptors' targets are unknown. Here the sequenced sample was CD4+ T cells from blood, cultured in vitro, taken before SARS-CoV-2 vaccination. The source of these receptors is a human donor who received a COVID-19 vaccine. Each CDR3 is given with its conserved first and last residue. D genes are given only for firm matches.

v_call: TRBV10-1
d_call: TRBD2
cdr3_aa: CASSDGLAGVNEQFF

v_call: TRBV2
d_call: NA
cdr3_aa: CASSRQPTLNGETQYF

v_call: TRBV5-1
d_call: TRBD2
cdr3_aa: CASSSTSGGDTGELFF

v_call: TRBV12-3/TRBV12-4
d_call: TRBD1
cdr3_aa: CASSSSDRGGQETQYF

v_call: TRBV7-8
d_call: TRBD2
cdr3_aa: CASTKGGLAGTDTQYF

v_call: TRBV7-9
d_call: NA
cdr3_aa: CASSRLEGSPLHF

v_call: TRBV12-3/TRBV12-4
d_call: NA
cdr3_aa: CASKAGSRNTGELFF

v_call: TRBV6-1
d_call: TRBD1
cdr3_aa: CASRNAGTGDNQPQHF

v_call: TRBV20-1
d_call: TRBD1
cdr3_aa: CSAREDRGSPLHF

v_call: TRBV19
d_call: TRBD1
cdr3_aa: CASSIGRGQGSDYGYTF

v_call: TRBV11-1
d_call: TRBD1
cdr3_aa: CASRVNRGAGGYTF

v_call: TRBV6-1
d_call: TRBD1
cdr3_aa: CASSDSGTGAEKLFF

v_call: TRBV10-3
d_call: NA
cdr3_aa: CAIRDDGGYNQPQHF

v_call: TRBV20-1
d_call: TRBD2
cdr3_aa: CSASLILTSGGVEGYNEQFF

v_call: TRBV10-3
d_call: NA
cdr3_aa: CAISPTSGGKEGAGNTIYF

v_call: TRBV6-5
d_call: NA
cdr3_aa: CASSYLGSPSDQPQHF

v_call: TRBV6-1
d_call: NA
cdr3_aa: CASNPHGFKYDQETQYF

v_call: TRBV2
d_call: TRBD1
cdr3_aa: CASQGTGGSYEQYF

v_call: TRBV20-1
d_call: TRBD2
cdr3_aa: CSARGGLGASGGPRRQETQYF

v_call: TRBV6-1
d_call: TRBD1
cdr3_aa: CASRRQGPEAFF

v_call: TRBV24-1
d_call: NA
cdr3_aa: CATSDLYFGDGNEQFF

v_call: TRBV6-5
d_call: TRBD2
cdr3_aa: CASSYRGRGETQYF

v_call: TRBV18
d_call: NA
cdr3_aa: CASSLFASGDGYTF